This TCR beta chain was retrieved from a study of shared clonotypes between healthy human individuals. This clone was counted a few times. Its antigen is still unknown. A CD45RA-negative memory subset and a CD45RA+ naive subset were separated from the CD4+ cells. This table comes from immunoSEQ multiplex PCR, and its TCRdb copy is limited to in-frame clones, with some not included. This table holds millions of clones, 90% to 95% found once. General study findings and limits: A reduction in generation probabilities was seen for non-shared clonotypes relative to those shared by all four donors. Enrolling few donors narrowed the genetic and exposure-history diversity that was represented. Sequencing depth was expected to affect clonotype sharing among donors.

The CDR3 loop spans 15 amino acids. With 8 bases removed from V and 0 bases from J, the gap between germline ends came to 16 bases. CDR1 is MNHNY and CDR2 is SVGAGI in the germline V gene (reference sequence). The V call is TRBV6-6, the J call TRBJ1-1; maybe TRBD1 (6 bases). The origin of this receptor is a young man in good health. Specimen: naive CD4+ T cells sorted from blood. Described subset: CD45RA+ positively selected. The CDR3 is CASYIAPGVNTEAFF. CDR3 in DNA: TGTGCCAGCTATATCGCCCCAGGGGTGAACACTGAAGCTTTCTTT.